This T cell receptor (beta chain) was captured by sequencing in a study of identifying expanded T cells in peripheral blood. Findings and limits, study-wide: Clone count variance between roughly 2-week samples rose with total template count.

Repertoires were generated with immunoSEQ multiplex PCR, while TCRdb's copy carries only in-frame clones and drops some. The table lists more than 85,000 clones, about 87% of them singletons, with roughly 14% in the top ten. Germline V gene sequence: CDR1 MNHEY, CDR2 SMNVEV (reference sequence). The CDR3 is 14 residues long. J was trimmed by 2 bases and V by 3 bases; bases with no gene match: 1. Comments on this clone: Its specificity is not known.

The chain combines TRBV27 with TRBJ1-5; 7 bases map to TRBD1. Source material: blood. The sequence was collected from a person aged 18-70 years in good health. The CDR3 DNA reads TGTGCCAGCAGTTTGGGGACAGGCAATCAGCCCCAGCATTTT. Translation: CASSLGTGNQPQHF.